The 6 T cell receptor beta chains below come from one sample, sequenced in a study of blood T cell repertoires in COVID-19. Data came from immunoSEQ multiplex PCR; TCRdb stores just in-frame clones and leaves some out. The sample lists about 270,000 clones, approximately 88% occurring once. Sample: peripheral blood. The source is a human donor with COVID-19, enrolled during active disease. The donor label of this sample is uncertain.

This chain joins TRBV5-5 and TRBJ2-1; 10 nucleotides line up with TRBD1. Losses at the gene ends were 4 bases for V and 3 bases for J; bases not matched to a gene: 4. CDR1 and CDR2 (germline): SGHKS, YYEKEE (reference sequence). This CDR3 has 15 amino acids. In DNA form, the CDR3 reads TGTGCCAGCAGCGCCGACAGGGGGCGCTACAATGAGCAGTTCTTC. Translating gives CASSADRGRYNEQFF.

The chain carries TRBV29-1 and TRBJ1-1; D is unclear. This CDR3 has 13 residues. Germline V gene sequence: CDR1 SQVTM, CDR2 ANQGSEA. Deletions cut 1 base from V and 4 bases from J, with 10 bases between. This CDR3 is CSVEGQGGTEAFF. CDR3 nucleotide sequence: TGCAGCGTTGAAGGGCAAGGCGGCACTGAAGCTTTCTTT.

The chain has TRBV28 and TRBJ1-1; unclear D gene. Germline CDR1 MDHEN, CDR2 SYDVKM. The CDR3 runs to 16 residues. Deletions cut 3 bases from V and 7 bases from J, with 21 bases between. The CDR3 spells CASSFSGIGLGNEAFF. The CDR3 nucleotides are TGTGCCAGCAGTTTTAGCGGGATAGGGCTCGGTAATGAAGCTTTCTTT.

CDR3 in amino acids: CASSLSNQETQYF. The CDR3, as DNA: TGTGCCAGCAGCCTTAGTAATCAAGAGACCCAGTACTTC. The genes are TRBV6-5 and TRBJ2-5; no firm D call. The V gene's germline CDR1 is MNHEY and CDR2 SVGAGI. This CDR3 region has 13 residues. With 6 bases removed from V and 2 bases from J, the gap between germline ends came to 10 bases.

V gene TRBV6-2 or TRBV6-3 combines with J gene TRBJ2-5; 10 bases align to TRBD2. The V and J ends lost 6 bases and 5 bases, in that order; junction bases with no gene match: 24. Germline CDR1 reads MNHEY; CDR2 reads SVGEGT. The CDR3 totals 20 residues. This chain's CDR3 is CASSFPGLAVLAQPRETQYF. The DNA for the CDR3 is TGTGCCAGCAGCTTCCCCGGACTAGCGGTCCTCGCCCAACCTAGGGAGACCCAGTACTTC.

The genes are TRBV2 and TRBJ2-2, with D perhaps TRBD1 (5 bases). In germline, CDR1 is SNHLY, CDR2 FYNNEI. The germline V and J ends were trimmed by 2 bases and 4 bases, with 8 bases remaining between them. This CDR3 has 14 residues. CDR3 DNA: TGTGCCAGCAGTGAAAGACAGACCACCGGGGAGCTGTTTTTT. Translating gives CASSERQTTGELFF.